A single sample gave rise to the 5 T cell receptor beta chains below, sequenced in a study of cytomegalovirus exposure and HLA in healthy donors. PCR employed 60 Vbeta and 13 Jbeta primers. Assay: immunoSEQ multiplex PCR; the TCRdb copy retains only in-frame clones and omits some. The table lists some 120,000 clones. The sample was PBMCs. Receptor source: a man aged 35 to 55 in good health and CMV-seropositive.

The chain is built from TRBV7-9 and TRBJ2-7; 10 positions agree with TRBD1. The germline CDR1 and CDR2 sequences are SEHNR and FQNEAQ (reference sequence). The trim removed 8 bases at V and 0 bases at J, leaving 4 bases unmatched. The CDR3 runs 14 residues. This chain's CDR3 is CASGGQGHSYEQYF. The CDR3 nucleotides read TGTGCCAGCGGGGGACAGGGGCACTCCTACGAGCAGTACTTC.

The chain combines TRBV12-5 with TRBJ2-5, with D perhaps matching TRBD1 (6 bases). The ends were cut back, 7 bases at V and 1 base at J, with 13 bases in the middle. Germline V gene data show CDR1 as LGHNT and CDR2 as FRNRAP. The CDR3 is 14 residues long. Written as DNA, the CDR3 is TGTGCTAGTGCGAAGGGGGACCTCCAAGAGACCCAGTACTTC. This codes for CASAKGDLQETQYF.

The chain has TRBV19 and TRBJ1-5, with D unclear. The CDR3 sequence is 12 residues long. Germline V gene lookup returns CDR1 LNHDA and CDR2 SQIVND (reference sequence). V was trimmed by 5 bases and J by 4 bases, leaving 6 bases between them. The CDR3 spells CASSSRNQPQHF. Here the CDR3 DNA reads TGTGCCAGTAGTTCGCGGAATCAGCCCCAGCATTTT.

V and J are TRBV11-3 and TRBJ2-2; D gene unclear. The CDR3 totals 15 residues. Looked up from germline, CDR1 is SGHNT and CDR2 is YENEEA. Trimming shortened V by 5 bases and J by 1 base, and 11 bases separated the two germline ends. This CDR3 reads CASSLYRQNTGELFF. DNA of the CDR3: TGTGCCAGCAGCCTTTACCGACAGAACACCGGGGAGCTGTTTTTT.

The chain carries TRBV19 and TRBJ2-4; 13 nucleotides match TRBD2. Trimming cost V 1 base and J 7 bases; bases outside gene matches: 7. The CDR3 spans 17 residues. Germline values: CDR1 LNHDA, CDR2 SQIVND (reference sequence). The CDR3 protein is CASSIGGLAGAGNIQYF. CDR3 sequence (DNA): TGTGCCAGTAGTATAGGAGGACTAGCGGGAGCCGGGAACATTCAGTACTTC.